These 14 T cell receptor beta chains were all obtained from the same sample, sequenced in a study of T cell responses to AZD1222 COVID-19 vaccine. Generated by immunoSEQ multiplex PCR, the TCRdb table keeps only in-frame clones and is missing some. The top ten hold roughly 13% of the sample, which has 95,000 to 100,000 clones, more than 90% seen once. The sequenced sample was peripheral blood, obtained on day 0 of AZD1222 vaccination. These receptors were obtained from an adult in good health.

The V gene is TRBV5-8, the J gene TRBJ2-6, with 11 bases matching TRBD1. Germline V gene lookup returns CDR1 SGHTS and CDR2 YDEGEE. The junction had 6 bases not matched to a gene; V was cut back by 4 bases and J by 0 bases. There are 18 residues in the CDR3. Written as DNA, the CDR3 is TGTGCCAGCAGCGCGGGACAGGGGGGACCCTCTGGGGCCAACGTCCTGACTTTC. The encoded protein is CASSAGQGGPSGANVLTF.

This clone was seen a single time. The chain carries TRBV2 and TRBJ2-7; a weak D match, TRBD2 (5 bases). The V and J ends lost 6 bases and 0 bases respectively, with 15 bases between them. Germline V gene data show CDR1 as SNHLY and CDR2 as FYNNEI. The CDR3 is made up of 15 amino acids. The CDR3 loop reads CASRARGWSSYEQYF. The DNA for the CDR3 is TGTGCCAGCAGGGCTCGGGGTTGGAGCTCCTACGAGCAGTACTTC.

V usage is TRBV27 and J usage is TRBJ1-1; D call uncertain. CDR3 size: 13 residues. V dropped 2 bases and J dropped 1 base, with 5 bases sitting between them. The V gene's germline CDR1 is MNHEY and CDR2 SMNVEV (reference sequence). The DNA for the CDR3 is TGTGCCAGCAGTTTAGGCCCGAACACTGAAGCTTTCTTT. It codes for CASSLGPNTEAFF.

The chain has TRBV7-2 and TRBJ2-5; no reliable D call. Germline V gene sequence: CDR1 SGHTA, CDR2 FQGNSA. V was clipped by 10 bases and J by 5 bases, with 20 bases between them. The CDR3 runs 14 residues. The CDR3 reads CATTLYPSMETQYF. CDR3 nucleotide sequence: TGTGCCACTACGCTATACCCGTCTATGGAGACCCAGTACTTC.

J is TRBJ1-5 and V is TRBV30; the D gene is possibly TRBD1 (6 bases). Germline loops: CDR1 GTSNPN, CDR2 SVGIG (reference sequence). CDR3 length: 12 residues. V was cut by 5 bases and J by 6 bases, with 11 bases left in between. CDR3: CAWSGDRQPQHF. The CDR3, as DNA: TGTGCCTGGTCAGGGGATCGTCAGCCCCAGCATTTT.

This clone was recorded only once. The V and J genes are TRBV30 and TRBJ1-5; D ambiguous. This CDR3 has 13 residues. Trimming took 5 bases from V and 6 from J, leaving 14 bases between them. The V gene's germline CDR1 is GTSNPN and CDR2 SVGIG (reference sequence). CDR3 nucleotide sequence: TGTGCCTGGTCCTACCCCCGAGGTCAGCCCCAGCATTTT. The encoded protein is CAWSYPRGQPQHF.

The rearrangement uses TRBV19 and TRBJ1-1; 10 nucleotides match TRBD1. V trimming: 4 bases; J trimming: 1 base; junction bases outside the gene matches: 0. Germline CDR1 is LNHDA and CDR2 is SQIVND (reference sequence). The CDR3 length is 14 residues. Here the CDR3 DNA reads TGTGCCAGTAGTAGGGACAGGGGGAACACTGAAGCTTTCTTT. Translating gives CASSRDRGNTEAFF.

This rearrangement joins TRBV12-5 to TRBJ1-3; 9 nucleotides align to TRBD1. V shed 3 bases and J 0 bases; nucleotides not matched to a gene: 3. CDR1 is LGHNT, CDR2 FRNRAP, per germline. The CDR3 is 16 amino acids. CDR3: CASGFTGGLSGNTIYF. CDR3 DNA: TGTGCTAGTGGTTTCACAGGGGGCCTCTCTGGAAACACCATATATTTT.

The gene calls are TRBV30 and TRBJ1-1; D might be TRBD1 (6 bases). The germline CDR1 and CDR2 sequences are GTSNPN and SVGIG (reference sequence). This CDR3 is built from 13 residues. The V gene lost 6 bases and the J gene lost 1 base, with 12 bases spanning the gap. Written as DNA, the CDR3 is TGTGCCTGTCTCGGGGGCCCGAACACTGAAGCTTTCTTT. Translation gives CACLGGPNTEAFF.

V usage is TRBV11-2 and J usage is TRBJ2-7; 7 positions agree with TRBD1. The trim removed 4 bases at V and 5 bases at J, leaving 8 bases unmatched. This CDR3 has 14 amino acids. Germline V gene data show CDR1 as SGHAT and CDR2 as FQNNGV. The CDR3 is CASSSDRAFHEQYF. In DNA form, the CDR3 reads TGTGCCAGCAGCTCTGACAGGGCCTTCCACGAGCAGTACTTC.

The J gene is TRBJ2-1, the V gene TRBV12-3 or TRBV12-4; TRBD1 might be the D (6 bases). The CDR3 extends over 12 amino acids. Trimming pared 4 bases from V and 6 bases from J, leaving 7 bases between. This CDR3 reads CASSYRANEQFF. The CDR3 DNA reads as TGTGCCAGCAGTTACAGGGCCAATGAGCAGTTCTTC.

The chain couples TRBV19 to TRBJ1-2, with a tentative D call TRBD1 (6 bases). Between the trimmed V and J ends, which lost 5 bases and 5 bases, there was a span of 21 bases. The CDR3 consists of 16 residues. CDR1 is LNHDA and CDR2 is SQIVND in the germline V gene (reference sequence). The CDR3 DNA is TGTGCCAGTAGTCCCCGGCCCGGGGGCGGAGGATATGGCTACACCTTC. Protein product: CASSPRPGGGGYGYTF.

The gene calls are TRBV27 and TRBJ1-2, with a possible D match to TRBD1 (6 bases). In germline, CDR1 is MNHEY, CDR2 SMNVEV (reference sequence). V lost 3 bases and J 6 bases, leaving 17 bases between the germline ends. The CDR3 totals 15 residues. CDR3 sequence (DNA): TGTGCCAGCAGTTTGGCGCGGACAGCCAGGGATGGCTACACCTTC. Residues: CASSLARTARDGYTF.

This chain links TRBV20-1 with TRBJ2-7, with TRBD1 matching 9 bases. The germline V gene encodes CDR1 DFQATT and CDR2 SNEGSKA (reference sequence). V trimming: 3 bases; J trimming: 9 bases; junction bases outside the gene matches: 9. This CDR3 has 13 amino acids. The chain's CDR3 is CSASGTGFGWQYF. CDR3 DNA: TGCAGTGCTAGTGGGACAGGGTTCGGCTGGCAGTACTTC.